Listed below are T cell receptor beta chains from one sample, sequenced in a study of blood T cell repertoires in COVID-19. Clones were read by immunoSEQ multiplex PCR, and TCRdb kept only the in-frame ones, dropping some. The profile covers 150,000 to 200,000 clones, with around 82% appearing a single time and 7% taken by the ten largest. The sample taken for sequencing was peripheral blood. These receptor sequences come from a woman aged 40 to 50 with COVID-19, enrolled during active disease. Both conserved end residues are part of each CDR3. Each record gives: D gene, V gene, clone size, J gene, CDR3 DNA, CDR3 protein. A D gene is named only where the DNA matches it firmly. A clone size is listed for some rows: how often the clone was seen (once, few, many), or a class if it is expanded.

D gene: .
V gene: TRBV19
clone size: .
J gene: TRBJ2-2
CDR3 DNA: TGTGCCAGTAGTATAGCGGTCTCCGGGGAGCTGTTTTTT
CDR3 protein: CASSIAVSGELFF

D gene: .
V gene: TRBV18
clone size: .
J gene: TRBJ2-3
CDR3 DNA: TGTGCCAGCTCACCAGGCTTACACACAGATACGCAGTATTTT
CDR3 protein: CASSPGLHTDTQYF

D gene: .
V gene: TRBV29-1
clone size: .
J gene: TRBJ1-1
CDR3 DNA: TGCAGCGTTGGTTTTGGAGGGGAGAACACTGAAGCTTTCTTT
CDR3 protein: CSVGFGGENTEAFF

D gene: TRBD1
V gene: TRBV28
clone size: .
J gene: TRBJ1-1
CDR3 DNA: TGTGCCAGCGGATCAGGGGGCCTGGGCACTGAAGCTTTCTTT
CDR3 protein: CASGSGGLGTEAFF

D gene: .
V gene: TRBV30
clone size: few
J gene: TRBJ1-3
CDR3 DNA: TGTGCCTGGAACCACCCCGTGAGGGCTGGAAACACCATATATTTT
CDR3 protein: CAWNHPVRAGNTIYF

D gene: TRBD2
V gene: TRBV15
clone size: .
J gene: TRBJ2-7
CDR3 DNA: TGTGCCACCAGCAGGACTAGCCCCTTTAGAGAGCAGTACTTC
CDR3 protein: CATSRTSPFREQYF

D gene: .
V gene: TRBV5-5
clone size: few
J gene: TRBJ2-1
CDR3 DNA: TGTGCCAGCAGCTTGGCGCGGCTCCTGGGCTCCTACAATGAGCAGTTCTTC
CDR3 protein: CASSLARLLGSYNEQFF

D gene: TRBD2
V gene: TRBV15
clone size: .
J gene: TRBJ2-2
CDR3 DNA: TGTGCCACCAGCAGAGATCAGCGGGGATCCACCGGGGAGCTGTTTTTT
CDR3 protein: CATSRDQRGSTGELFF

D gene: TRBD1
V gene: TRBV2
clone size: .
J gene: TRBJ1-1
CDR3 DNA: TGTGCCAGCAGCCAAAGATCGGACAGGGGAAGTTTTATGAACACTGAAGCTTTCTTT
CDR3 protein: CASSQRSDRGSFMNTEAFF

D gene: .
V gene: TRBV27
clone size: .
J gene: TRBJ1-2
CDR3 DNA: TGTGCCAGCAGTCCCCGACAGGAGCGAACCTATGGCTACACCTTC
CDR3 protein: CASSPRQERTYGYTF

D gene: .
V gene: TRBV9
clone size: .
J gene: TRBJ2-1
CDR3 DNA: TGTGCCAGCAGCGCCCGGGGGACTTCCTACAATGAGCAGTTCTTC
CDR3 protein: CASSARGTSYNEQFF

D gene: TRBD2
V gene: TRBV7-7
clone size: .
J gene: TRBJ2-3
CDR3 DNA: TGTGCTAGCAGCCTAGGACTAGCGTTAACAGATACGCAGTATTTT
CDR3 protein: CASSLGLALTDTQYF

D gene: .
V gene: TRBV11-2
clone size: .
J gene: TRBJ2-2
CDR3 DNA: TGTGCCAGCAGCTTAGTACGGTCCGGGGAGCTGTTTTTT
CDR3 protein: CASSLVRSGELFF

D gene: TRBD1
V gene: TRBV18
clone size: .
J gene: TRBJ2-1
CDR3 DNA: TGTGCCAGCCCGCCGATCGGGACAGGGATAAATGAGCAGTTCTTC
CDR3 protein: CASPPIGTGINEQFF

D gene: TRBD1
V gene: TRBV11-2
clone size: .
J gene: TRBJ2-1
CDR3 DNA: TGTGCCAGCAGCCCCCAGGGACAGTCGAATGAGCAGTTCTTC
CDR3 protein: CASSPQGQSNEQFF

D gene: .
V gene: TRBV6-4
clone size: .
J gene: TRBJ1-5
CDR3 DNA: TGTGCCAGCAGTGGCGCAGTCTCAGGGCCCACCTGGGGTAGCAATCAGCCCCAGCATTTT
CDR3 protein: CASSGAVSGPTWGSNQPQHF

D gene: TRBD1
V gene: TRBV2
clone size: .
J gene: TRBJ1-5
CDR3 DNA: TGTGCCAGCAGGGTGACAGGGGGCATTCAGCCCCAGCATTTT
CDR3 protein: CASRVTGGIQPQHF

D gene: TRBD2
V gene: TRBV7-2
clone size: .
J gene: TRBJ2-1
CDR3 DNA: TGTGCCAGCAGCTTAGTGTGGGACTACTCCTACAATGAGCAGTTCTTC
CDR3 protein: CASSLVWDYSYNEQFF

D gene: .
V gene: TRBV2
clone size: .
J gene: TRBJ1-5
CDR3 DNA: TGTGCCAGCAGAATGGGCTTATCCGCGAGCAATCAGCCCCAGCATTTT
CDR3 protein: CASRMGLSASNQPQHF

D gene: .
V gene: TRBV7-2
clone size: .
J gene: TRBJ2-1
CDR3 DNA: TGTGCCAGCAGCTTAGTGCCGCGGCTGGCATACAATGAGCAGTTCTTC
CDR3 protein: CASSLVPRLAYNEQFF

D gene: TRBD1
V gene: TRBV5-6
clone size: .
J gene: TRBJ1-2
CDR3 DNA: TGTGCCAGCAGCTTGGTGACAGGGAGAAATGGCTACACCTTC
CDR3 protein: CASSLVTGRNGYTF

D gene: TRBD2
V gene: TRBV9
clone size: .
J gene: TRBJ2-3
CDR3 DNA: TGTGCCAGCAGCGCTCGGGGGGACACAGATACGCAGTATTTT
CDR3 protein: CASSARGDTDTQYF

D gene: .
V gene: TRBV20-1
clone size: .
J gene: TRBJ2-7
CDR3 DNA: TGCAGTGCTTATCAGGGGTACGAGCAGTACTTC
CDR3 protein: CSAYQGYEQYF

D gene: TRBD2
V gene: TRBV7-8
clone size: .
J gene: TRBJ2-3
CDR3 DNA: TGTGCCAGCAGCTTAGAGGTGGGACTAGCGGAATACGCCACAGATACGCAGTATTTT
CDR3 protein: CASSLEVGLAEYATDTQYF

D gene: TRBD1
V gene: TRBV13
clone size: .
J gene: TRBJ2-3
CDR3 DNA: TGTGCCAGCAGCTTATGGGGACAGGTTGGCGTCACAGATACGCAGTATTTT
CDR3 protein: CASSLWGQVGVTDTQYF

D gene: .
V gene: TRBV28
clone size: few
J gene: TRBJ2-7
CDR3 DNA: TGTGCCAGCAGTTTGGGGGGCTCCTACGAGCAGTACTTC
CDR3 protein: CASSLGGSYEQYF

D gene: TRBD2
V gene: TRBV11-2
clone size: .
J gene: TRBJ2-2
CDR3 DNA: TGTGCCAGCAGCTTAGCGGGAGGGGTCACCGGGGAGCTGTTTTTT
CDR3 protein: CASSLAGGVTGELFF

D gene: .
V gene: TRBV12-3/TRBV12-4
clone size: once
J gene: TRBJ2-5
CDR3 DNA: TGTGCCAGCAGTTTTATGGAGACCCAGTACTTC
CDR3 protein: CASSFMETQYF

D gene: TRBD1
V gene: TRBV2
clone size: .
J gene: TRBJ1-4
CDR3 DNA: TGTGCCAGCAGTTTGCGGACAGGGGAGGGCGAAAAACTGTTTTTT
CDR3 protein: CASSLRTGEGEKLFF

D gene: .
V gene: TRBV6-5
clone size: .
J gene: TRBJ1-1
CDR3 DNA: TGTGCCAGCAGAGGAAACGGGGACACTGAAGCTTTCTTT
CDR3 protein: CASRGNGDTEAFF

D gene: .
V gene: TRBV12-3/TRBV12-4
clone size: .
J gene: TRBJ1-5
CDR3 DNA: TGTGCCAGCAGCGGGTCAGACAATCAGCCCCAGCATTTT
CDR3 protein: CASSGSDNQPQHF

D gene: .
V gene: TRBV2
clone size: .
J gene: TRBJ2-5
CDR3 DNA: TGTGCCAGCAGTGAGCAGGAAGAGACCCAGTACTTC
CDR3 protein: CASSEQEETQYF